Shown below are 25 T cell receptor beta chains from a single sample sequenced in a study of blood T cell repertoires in COVID-19. Profiling relied on immunoSEQ multiplex PCR, and the TCRdb table lists in-frame clones only, not all of them. The data contain some 460,000 clones, around 89% of them singletons. The sample was peripheral blood. The receptors were sampled from a woman aged 25 to 45 with acute or convalescent COVID-19.

The chain couples TRBV2 to TRBJ1-2; 8 bases match TRBD1. The junction had 9 bases not matched to a gene; V was cut back by 10 bases and J by 5 bases. Germline-derived CDR1 and CDR2 are SNHLY and FYNNEI. The CDR3 loop spans 13 amino acids. The CDR3 sequence is CATTSDRVYGYTF. Written as DNA, the CDR3 is TGTGCCACTACCTCGGACAGGGTGTATGGCTACACCTTC. The variable domain in full, with the rest retrieved from reference TRBV2 and TRBJ1-2, is EPEVTQTPSHQVTQMGQEVILRCVPISNHLYFYWYRQILGQKVEFLVSFYNNEISEKSEIFDDQFSVERPDGSNFTLKIRSTKLEDSAMYFCATTSDRVYGYTFGSGTRLTVV.

This clone has just a few counts. The chain employs TRBV27 and TRBJ1-6, with 7 positions matching TRBD1. The CDR3 contains 18 residues. V lost 4 bases, J lost 9 bases, and 18 bases stayed unmatched. Germline loops: CDR1 MNHEY, CDR2 SMNVEV (reference sequence). The CDR3 loop reads CASSYGRGISGHSSPLHF. In nucleotides, the CDR3 is TGTGCCAGCAGTTACGGCAGGGGGATTTCAGGTCATAGTTCACCCCTCCACTTT.

This rearrangement joins TRBV5-6 to TRBJ1-3, with TRBD1 matching over 9 bases. The CDR3 runs to 16 residues. The germline CDR1 and CDR2 sequences are SGHDT and YYEEEE. The V and J ends lost 4 bases and 1 base, in that order; junction bases with no gene match: 6. CDR3 sequence reads: CASSTGTGLSGNTIYF. CDR3 sequence (DNA): TGTGCCAGCAGCACCGGGACAGGGCTTTCTGGAAACACCATATATTTT. The whole variable domain, filled in from reference TRBV5-6 and TRBJ1-3, reads DAGVTQSPTHLIKTRGQQVTLRCSPKSGHDTVSWYQQALGQGPQFIFQYYEEEERQRGNFPDRFSGHQFPNYSSELNVNALLLGDSALYLCASSTGTGLSGNTIYFGEGSWLTVV.

This clone was recorded once. V usage is TRBV12-3 or TRBV12-4 and J usage is TRBJ1-4; tentatively, D is TRBD1 (5 bases). The CDR3 totals 13 residues. With 7 bases removed from V and 5 bases from J, the gap between germline ends came to 11 bases. CDR3 nucleotides: TGTGCCAGCAAGTCAGGGCTCAATGAAAAACTGTTTTTT. This translates into CASKSGLNEKLFF.

The genes are TRBV5-1 and TRBJ2-1; 9 bases are shared with TRBD2. The J segment lost 3 bases and the V segment lost 2 bases, leaving 6 bases of the junction unmatched. This CDR3 comprises 16 residues. Germline V gives CDR1 SGHRS, CDR2 YFSETQ. CDR3 sequence (DNA): TGCGCCAGCAGCTTCAGGAGCGGGGGGAACTACAATGAGCAGTTCTTC. Its translation: CASSFRSGGNYNEQFF.

The rearrangement joins TRBV7-9 to TRBJ2-1; 8 nucleotides line up with TRBD2. The CDR3 has 15 amino acids. Looked up from germline, CDR1 is SEHNR and CDR2 is FQNEAQ (reference sequence). Trimming cost V 5 bases and J 9 bases; bases outside gene matches: 12. The CDR3 loop reads CASSPGTRLYGEQFF. The DNA for the CDR3 is TGTGCCAGCAGCCCCGGGACTAGGTTATACGGTGAGCAGTTCTTC.

The rearrangement links TRBV7-9 to TRBJ1-4; weak D call: TRBD1 (5 bases). Germline V lookup: CDR1 SEHNR, CDR2 FQNEAQ (reference sequence). Trimming shortened V by 3 bases and J by 7 bases, and 15 bases separated the two germline ends. This CDR3 region has 15 residues. The CDR3 region is CASSFLMQGGEKLFF. The CDR3 nucleotides read TGTGCCAGCAGCTTCCTCATGCAGGGTGGTGAAAAACTGTTTTTT.

The rearrangement uses TRBV12-3 or TRBV12-4 and TRBJ2-4, with 7 positions matching TRBD2. The CDR3 has 12 residues. Unmatched junction bases numbered 4, after V lost 6 bases and J lost 8 bases. The CDR3 DNA follows: TGTGCCAGCAGCTTAAGCGGGGACATTCAGTACTTC. It encodes CASSLSGDIQYF.

In the case of this clone: Other nucleotide sequences in the sample specify the same CDR3. Written as DNA, the CDR3 is TGTGCCAGTAGTATACAGGGCGGTACTGAAGCTTTCTTT. Amino acids: CASSIQGGTEAFF. The genes are TRBV19 and TRBJ1-1, with D possibly being TRBD1 (5 bases). The germline V gene encodes CDR1 LNHDA and CDR2 SQIVND (reference sequence). CDR3 length equals 13 residues. V was trimmed by 2 bases and J by 5 bases, leaving 9 bases between them.

The genes are TRBV28 and TRBJ1-2; 9 bases fit TRBD1. Losses at the gene ends were 6 bases for V and 5 bases for J; bases not matched to a gene: 16. Per germline, CDR1 MDHEN and CDR2 SYDVKM. The CDR3 length is 17 residues. The CDR3 protein is CASRIRDRDTIRYGYTF. CDR3 DNA: TGTGCCAGCAGAATACGGGACAGGGATACTATTAGATATGGCTACACCTTC.

CDR3 sequence: CASSVFVGSSGETQYF. CDR3 nucleotides: TGTGCCAGCAGTGTATTTGTGGGAAGTAGCGGGGAGACCCAGTACTTC. The V gene is TRBV6-1, the J gene TRBJ2-5, with 7 bases identical to TRBD2. The germline V gene has CDR1 MNHNS and CDR2 SASEGT. Trimming removed 4 bases from V and 5 bases from J; junction bases left unmatched: 13. CDR3 length: 16 amino acids.

V gene TRBV4-1 combines with J gene TRBJ2-1; TRBD1 might be the D (5 bases). The CDR3 contains 15 residues. Germline V gene lookup returns CDR1 MGHRA and CDR2 YSYEKL. V was trimmed by 1 base and J by 4 bases, leaving 11 bases between them. The CDR3 region has the DNA TGCGCCAGCAGCCAAGTTGATCCAGGGTACAATGAGCAGTTCTTC. Amino acid sequence: CASSQVDPGYNEQFF.

This chain joins TRBV14 and TRBJ2-7; 7 nucleotides agree with TRBD1. This CDR3 region has 13 residues. Trimming at V came to 5 bases and at J to 1 base, leaving 2 bases not matched to a gene. Germline-derived CDR1 and CDR2 are SGHDN and FVKESK. The chain's CDR3 is CASSGDRSYEQYF. As DNA, the CDR3 is TGTGCCAGCAGCGGGGACAGATCCTACGAGCAGTACTTC. Complete variable domain (other parts from reference TRBV14 and TRBJ2-7): EAGVTQFPSHSVIEKGQTVTLRCDPISGHDNLYWYRRVMGKEIKFLLHFVKESKQDESGMPNNRFLAERTGGTYSTLKVQPAELEDSGVYFCASSGDRSYEQYFGPGTRLTVT.

This clone was detected a few times. This sequence joins TRBV7-9 and TRBJ1-2; D may be TRBD1 (6 bases). CDR1 is SEHNR, CDR2 FQNEAQ, per germline (reference sequence). This CDR3 is 14 amino acids long. V lost 4 bases and J 5 bases, leaving 14 bases between the germline ends. CDR3 DNA sequence: TGTGCCAGCAGCTCCGCCCAGGGGCGGTATGGCTACACCTTC. Its translation is CASSSAQGRYGYTF.

The chain couples TRBV28 to TRBJ1-1; TRBD1 might be the D (6 bases). V lost 6 bases and J 1 base, leaving 12 bases between the germline ends. The germline V gene has CDR1 MDHEN and CDR2 SYDVKM. The CDR3 length is 14 residues. CDR3 bases: TGTGCCAGCAGAGGGGGAGCTCGGAACACTGAAGCTTTCTTT. Protein product: CASRGGARNTEAFF.

The chain has TRBV2 and TRBJ1-2; D call uncertain. Trimming pared 8 bases from V and 2 bases from J, leaving 12 bases between. Germline CDR1 and CDR2: SNHLY and FYNNEI. This CDR3 has 13 residues. The CDR3 protein is CASWEGGNYGYTF. In DNA, the CDR3 is TGTGCCAGCTGGGAGGGAGGAAACTATGGCTACACCTTC.

The chain employs TRBV12-3 or TRBV12-4 and TRBJ2-7; no firm D call. V was pared by 8 bases and J by 3 bases, with 14 bases between. The CDR3 is 13 amino acids. CDR3 in amino acids: CASGRRHFYEQYF. The CDR3 region has the DNA TGTGCCAGCGGGCGACGACACTTCTACGAGCAGTACTTC.

The chain couples TRBV2 to TRBJ1-3, with 7 bases identical to TRBD1. CDR1 is SNHLY, CDR2 FYNNEI, per germline. V trimming: 10 bases; J trimming: 2 bases; junction bases outside the gene matches: 5. The CDR3 consists of 13 residues. Here the CDR3 reads CATRGGTGNTIYF. In DNA form, the CDR3 reads TGTGCCACCAGAGGGGGCACTGGAAACACCATATATTTT.

The chain is built from TRBV5-1 and TRBJ1-1, with D perhaps matching TRBD1 (5 bases). The CDR3 totals 15 residues. Germline CDR1 and CDR2: SGHRS and YFSETQ. Trimming stripped 7 bases from V and 4 bases from J, with 20 bases between. CDR3 protein: CASGPGTKFSTEAFF. CDR3 coding DNA: TGCGCCAGCGGGCCCGGGACTAAGTTCAGCACTGAAGCTTTCTTT. The entire variable domain, with the rest obtained from reference TRBV5-1 and TRBJ1-1, is as follows: KAGVTQTPRYLIKTRGQQVTLSCSPISGHRSVSWYQQTPGQGLQFLFEYFSETQRNKGNFPGRFSGRQFSNSRSEMNVSTLELGDSALYLCASGPGTKFSTEAFFGQGTRLTVV.

The chain has TRBV30 and TRBJ1-5; D unresolved. Trimming pared 2 bases from V and 4 bases from J, leaving 6 bases between. Germline assignment: CDR1 GTSNPN and CDR2 SVGIG (reference sequence). This CDR3 is 12 amino acids long. CDR3: CAWSTENQPQHF. The CDR3 DNA reads as TGTGCCTGGAGTACAGAGAATCAGCCCCAGCATTTT.

Remarks on this clone: Other nucleotide sequences from this sample produce the same CDR3. This rearrangement joins TRBV27 to TRBJ2-2, with 8 bases fitting TRBD2. This CDR3 region has 13 residues. Germline values: CDR1 MNHEY, CDR2 SMNVEV (reference sequence). V lost 3 bases to trimming and J lost 7 bases; unmatched junction nucleotides: 1. CDR3 residues: CASSFGGGGELFF. CDR3 nucleotide sequence: TGTGCCAGCAGTTTCGGGGGGGGCGGGGAGCTGTTTTTT.

The chain couples TRBV24-1 to TRBJ2-5; weak D call: TRBD2 (6 bases). The CDR3 extends over 14 amino acids. V lost 6 bases to trimming and J lost 5 bases, with 15 bases between them. CDR1 and CDR2 (germline): KGHDR, SFDVKD. The DNA of the CDR3 is TGTGCCACCAGTCGGAGCGGGTGGCGGGAGACCCAGTACTTC. Translating it yields CATSRSGWRETQYF.

This clone was seen a single time. The rearrangement uses TRBV19 and TRBJ1-3; maybe TRBD1 (5 bases). Trimming removed 7 bases at V and 1 base at J, with 11 bases between. Germline V gene data show CDR1 as LNHDA and CDR2 as SQIVND (reference sequence). The CDR3 covers 14 residues. The CDR3 spells CASTDTSSGNTIYF. The CDR3 DNA reads TGTGCCAGTACGGACACCTCATCTGGAAACACCATATATTTT.

This chain links TRBV5-5 with TRBJ1-1, with 7 bases aligning to TRBD1. CDR3 size: 14 residues. The germline CDR1 and CDR2 sequences are SGHKS and YYEKEE (reference sequence). V lost 4 bases and J lost 1; bases outside the gene matches: 4. Written as DNA, the CDR3 is TGTGCCAGCAGCACCCGACAGGGGAACACTGAAGCTTTCTTT. Its protein product is CASSTRQGNTEAFF.

This clone was detected only a few times. V and J are TRBV7-2 and TRBJ2-1; 8 nucleotides align to TRBD1. This CDR3 is built from 13 residues. With 4 bases clipped from V and 7 bases from J, the junction kept 3 bases outside the gene matches. CDR1 SGHTA and CDR2 FQGNSA come from the germline V gene. The DNA of the CDR3 is TGTGCCAGCAGCTCGGACAGGGAAAATGAGCAGTTCTTC. Translated, it gives CASSSDRENEQFF.